The 30 T cell receptor beta chains given below trace back to one sample, sequenced in a study of CD8 T cells in ankylosing spondylitis. TCRdb reprocessed the 5' RACE reads via MiXCR and lists one record per CDR3 protein. Of about 160,000 distinct CDR3 sequences listed, 9.5% to 10% are singletons. The sample consisted of blood, either unsorted or a sorted T cell fraction (not recorded which). Receptors were obtained from a female donor with ankylosing spondylitis or in good health (not recorded which).

The rearrangement joins TRBV10-3 to TRBJ2-2; D not resolved. V lost 4 bases and J 5 bases, leaving 5 bases between the germline ends. Germline V lookup: CDR1 ENHRY, CDR2 SYGVKD. This CDR3 has 12 residues. The CDR3 DNA follows: TGTGCCATCAGTGCCCTAACCGGGGAGCTGTTTTTT. This translates into CAISALTGELFF.

This clonotype showed up just a few times. The chain couples TRBV7-2 to TRBJ2-7; 8 bases match TRBD2. V dropped 5 bases and J dropped 2; count of bases not matched to a gene: 8. The CDR3 contains 15 residues. Per germline, CDR1 SGHTA and CDR2 FQGNSA. The CDR3 loop reads CASSESGSFPYEQYF. As DNA, the CDR3 is TGTGCCAGCAGCGAAAGCGGGAGCTTCCCCTACGAGCAGTACTTC. Full variable domain (rest looked up from reference TRBV7-2 and TRBJ2-7): GAGVSQSPSNKVTEKGKDVELRCDPISGHTALYWYRQSLGQGLEFLIYFQGNSAPDKSGLPSDRFSAERTGGSVSTLTIQRTQQEDSAVYLCASSESGSFPYEQYFGPGTRLTVT.

This sequence joins TRBV4-3 and TRBJ2-7; 8 positions match TRBD2. V lost 3 bases, J lost 5 bases, and 9 bases stayed unmatched. Per the germline V gene, CDR1 is LGHNA and CDR2 is YSLEER. CDR3 size: 15 residues. CDR3 bases: TGCGCCAGCAGCCAGACAGGACTAGCTTCAGACGAGCAGTACTTC. The encoded protein is CASSQTGLASDEQYF.

This clonotype has more than one count but fewer than ten. This chain joins TRBV6-1 and TRBJ2-1, with TRBD2 as a possible D gene (6 bases). The CDR3 contains 14 residues. V was pared by 5 bases and J by 7 bases, with 15 bases between. Germline V CDR1 and CDR2: MNHNS, SASEGT. Here the CDR3 reads CASSPLDGGNEQFF. The CDR3 coding sequence is TGTGCCAGCAGTCCCCTCGACGGAGGGAATGAGCAGTTCTTC.

Only a few counts were recorded for this clonotype. The chain joins TRBV4-3 to TRBJ2-4; D uncertain. The V gene's germline CDR1 is LGHNA and CDR2 YSLEER. V was pared by 1 base and J by 0 bases, with 10 bases between. The CDR3 runs 16 residues. DNA of the CDR3: TGCGCCAGCAGCCAAGGACTGAGCATAGCCAAAAACATTCAGTACTTC. Protein sequence: CASSQGLSIAKNIQYF.

The chain joins TRBV6-2 or TRBV6-3 to TRBJ1-1; D possibly corresponds to TRBD1 (5 bases). V was trimmed by 2 bases and J by 10 bases, leaving 8 bases between them. CDR3 length: 11 residues. Germline values: CDR1 MNHEY, CDR2 SVGEGT. The CDR3 DNA sequence: TGTGCCAGCAGTTACCGGCAGGGAGCTTTCTTT. Its translation: CASSYRQGAFF.

This rearrangement joins TRBV24-1 to TRBJ2-2; D remains ambiguous. V was shortened by 7 bases and J by 6 bases, with 8 bases between the two germline ends. Per the germline V gene, CDR1 is KGHDR and CDR2 is SFDVKD. CDR3 length: 12 residues. For the CDR3, the DNA is TGTGCCACCAGCGGCCTGTCCGGGGAGCTGTTTTTT. Protein sequence: CATSGLSGELFF.

This clonotype was observed many times. The J gene is TRBJ1-1, the V gene TRBV4-2, with 7 positions matching TRBD1. Germline CDR1 is LGHNA and CDR2 is YNFKEQ. V shed 3 bases, J shed 1 base, and the junction held 11 bases outside the gene matches. This CDR3 has 17 amino acids. The CDR3: CASSQDGIGQENTEAFF. The CDR3 coding sequence is TGTGCCAGCAGCCAGGATGGGATTGGACAGGAGAACACTGAAGCTTTCTTT.

This clonotype was seen ten or more times. J is TRBJ2-1 and V is TRBV20-1; D unclear. CDR1 and CDR2 (germline): DFQATT, SNEGSKA (reference sequence). V shed 0 bases and J shed 5 bases, with 20 bases lying between them. The CDR3 has 17 amino acids. In DNA form, the CDR3 reads TGCAGTGCTAGAGATGCCCGTAATAGCTTTACCGACAATGAGCAGTTCTTC. It encodes CSARDARNSFTDNEQFF.

Remarks on this clonotype: The junction does not match germline at one end; this may be a read error. The V call is TRBV12-3 or TRBV12-4, the J call TRBJ2-1; 12 bases map to TRBD2. The CDR3 has 18 amino acids. CDR3 in DNA: TGTGCCATCAGTTTTTCGACTAGCGGGAGAGGGGGGTACAATGAGCAGTTCTTC. The encoded protein is CAISFSTSGRGGYNEQFF.

This clonotype was seen a few times. This chain links TRBV6-1 with TRBJ2-3, with TRBD2 identical over 7 bases. The CDR3 runs to 14 residues. V trimming: 5 bases; J trimming: 6 bases; junction bases outside the gene matches: 8. Per germline, CDR1 MNHNS and CDR2 SASEGT. In DNA, the CDR3 is TGTGCCAGCAGTACCACAACCGGGAGGGATACGCAGTATTTT. Translated, it gives CASSTTTGRDTQYF.

This clonotype was counted only a few times. The rearrangement links TRBV20-1 to TRBJ2-7; D is possibly TRBD1 (5 bases). The length of the CDR3 is 13 residues. The germline CDR1 and CDR2 sequences are DFQATT and SNEGSKA (reference sequence). V was cut by 1 base and J by 3 bases, with 10 bases left in between. In DNA, the CDR3 is TGCAGTGCTAGAGGGAGACAGTTCTACGAGCAGTACTTC. It encodes CSARGRQFYEQYF.

This clonotype has ten or more counts. The V call is TRBV12-3 or TRBV12-4, the J call TRBJ2-3; TRBD2 might be the D (6 bases). The CDR3 runs to 20 residues. The V end was cut by 5 bases, the J end by 6 bases, with 33 bases between. The CDR3 protein is CASSLSAGAEGTGSRDTQYF. The CDR3, as DNA: TGTGCCAGCAGTCTCTCAGCGGGTGCCGAGGGCACGGGCTCTCGGGATACGCAGTATTTT.

This clonotype was observed a handful of times. The gene calls are TRBV9 and TRBJ2-7, with TRBD1 matching 7 bases. This CDR3 spans 15 amino acids. From germline, CDR1 is SGDLS and CDR2 YYNGEE. J gave up 3 bases and V 0 bases, and 6 bases lay outside the gene matches. CDR3 sequence reads: CASSVGGTAIYEQYF. The CDR3 DNA reads as TGTGCCAGCAGCGTAGGGGGGACAGCGATCTACGAGCAGTACTTC.

This clonotype occurred many times. The CDR3 region has the DNA TGCAGCGTGGGGCCTAGCGGGAGTATAAATGAGCAGTTCTTC. It translates to CSVGPSGSINEQFF. The chain combines TRBV29-1 with TRBJ2-1; 10 nucleotides line up with TRBD2. Losses at the gene ends were 6 bases for V and 7 bases for J; bases not matched to a gene: 9. There are 14 residues in the CDR3. Germline values: CDR1 SQVTM, CDR2 ANQGSEA.

This clonotype was observed at least ten times. This chain uses TRBV29-1 with TRBJ2-1, with 7 bases identical to TRBD1. The CDR3 length is 14 residues. The V gene's germline CDR1 is SQVTM and CDR2 ANQGSEA. V lost 5 bases to trimming and J lost 7 bases; unmatched junction nucleotides: 11. This chain's CDR3 is CSVTETGIKNEQFF. As DNA, the CDR3 is TGCAGCGTTACCGAGACAGGGATCAAGAATGAGCAGTTCTTC.

This clonotype was found a few times. V is TRBV20-1 and J is TRBJ1-1; unclear D gene. CDR1 and CDR2 (germline): DFQATT, SNEGSKA (reference sequence). Trimming pared 0 bases from V and 4 bases from J, leaving 6 bases between. The CDR3 spans 12 residues. CDR3 bases: TGCAGTGCTAGAGAGCCCGGCACTGAAGCTTTCTTT. It translates to CSAREPGTEAFF.

This clonotype was found a few times. This sequence joins TRBV4-3 and TRBJ2-1; D is possibly TRBD1 or TRBD2 (6 bases each). Germline lookup yields CDR1 LGHNA and CDR2 YSLEER. V was cut by 1 base and J by 0 bases, with 16 bases left in between. This CDR3 region has 18 residues. The CDR3 DNA follows: TGCGCCAGCAGCCAAGGCTTAGGGGGGACCAGCTCCTACAATGAGCAGTTCTTC. Protein product: CASSQGLGGTSSYNEQFF.

In this sample, this clonotype turned up a few times. The CDR3 nucleotides are TGTGCCAGCAGCTCTAGACAGGGGGCAGGGGAGCAGTACTTC. Encoded protein: CASSSRQGAGEQYF. The chain links TRBV4-2 to TRBJ2-7, with 10 bases matching TRBD1. Germline V gives CDR1 LGHNA, CDR2 YNFKEQ. V shed 5 bases, J shed 7 bases, and the junction held 8 bases outside the gene matches. The CDR3 totals 14 residues.

The J gene is TRBJ1-5, the V gene TRBV7-9; 7 bases align to TRBD1. After removal of 9 bases from V and 2 bases from J, the junction contained 4 bases not matched to a gene. In germline, CDR1 is SEHNR, CDR2 FQNEAQ (reference sequence). The CDR3 runs to 13 residues. The CDR3 loop is CASRGTGNQPQHF. In DNA form, the CDR3 reads TGTGCCAGTAGGGGGACAGGCAATCAGCCCCAGCATTTT.

This clonotype was recorded at least ten times. V gene TRBV6-5 combines with J gene TRBJ1-1; perhaps TRBD1 as D (5 bases). Germline V gives CDR1 MNHEY, CDR2 SVGAGI. The CDR3 length is 12 residues. The ends were cut back, 6 bases at V and 5 bases at J, with 10 bases in the middle. CDR3 sequence: CASSGGVTEAFF. In nucleotides, the CDR3 is TGTGCCAGCAGCGGGGGGGTGACTGAAGCTTTCTTT.

By share, this clonotype ranks as medium-sized. V usage is TRBV4-3 and J usage is TRBJ1-2; D might be TRBD1 (5 bases). The CDR3 covers 15 residues. Germline V lookup: CDR1 LGHNA, CDR2 YSLEER. V shed 2 bases and J shed 8 bases, with 18 bases lying between them. The CDR3 reads CASSQKTQGNPGYTF. CDR3 coding DNA: TGCGCCAGCAGCCAAAAAACTCAGGGAAATCCAGGCTACACCTTC.

In this sample, this clonotype turned up a few times. The chain is built from TRBV5-1 and TRBJ2-5; 8 bases match TRBD1. CDR1 and CDR2 from the germline V gene are SGHRS and YFSETQ. The CDR3 has 14 amino acids. The ends lost 0 bases at V and 5 bases at J; junction bases unmatched: 3. The CDR3: CASSLEDREETQYF. DNA of the CDR3: TGCGCCAGCAGCTTGGAGGACAGGGAGGAGACCCAGTACTTC.

This clonotype appeared a few times. V and J are TRBV5-6 and TRBJ2-1; the match to TRBD2 covers 15 bases. Looked up from germline, CDR1 is SGHDT and CDR2 is YYEEEE. The CDR3 length is 15 residues. V lost 4 bases to trimming and J lost 7 bases; unmatched junction nucleotides: 3. This CDR3 reads CASSLGLAGGNEQFF. The CDR3 DNA follows: TGTGCCAGCAGCCTGGGACTAGCGGGAGGTAATGAGCAGTTCTTC.

The table lists this clonotype with a few counts. CDR3 region: CASSLGTVNSPLHF. In DNA, the CDR3 is TGTGCCAGCAGTCTGGGGACAGTTAATTCACCCCTCCACTTT. The V and J genes are TRBV27 and TRBJ1-6; TRBD1 matches at 7 bases. Germline V gives CDR1 MNHEY, CDR2 SMNVEV (reference sequence). The length of the CDR3 is 14 residues. The J segment lost 6 bases and the V segment lost 5 bases, leaving 4 bases of the junction unmatched.

This clonotype was counted ten times or more. The chain joins TRBV28 to TRBJ1-5; D gene unclear. V was pared by 2 bases and J by 10 bases, with 9 bases between. Germline CDR1 reads MDHEN; CDR2 reads SYDVKM. This CDR3 contains 12 residues. The CDR3 sequence is CASSLNYSPQHF. In DNA, the CDR3 is TGTGCCAGCAGTTTAAACTACAGTCCCCAGCATTTT.

This clonotype was picked up a small number of times. The V call is TRBV9, the J call TRBJ2-4; 8 bases fit TRBD2. Unmatched junction bases numbered 17, after V lost 3 bases and J lost 0 bases. This CDR3 comprises 20 residues. Germline assignment: CDR1 SGDLS and CDR2 YYNGEE. The CDR3 DNA is TGTGCCAGCAGCGCCCCGGCGGGAGGACCAAAAAATTCAGCCAAAAACATTCAGTACTTC. This gives the protein CASSAPAGGPKNSAKNIQYF.

This clonotype was observed a handful of times. The V gene is TRBV27, the J gene TRBJ2-1; D is undetermined. The germline CDR1 and CDR2 sequences are MNHEY and SMNVEV (reference sequence). The CDR3 runs 11 residues. The germline V and J ends were trimmed by 5 bases and 9 bases, with 8 bases remaining between them. The CDR3 region is CASSTSSEQFF. DNA for the CDR3: TGTGCCAGCAGTACGAGCAGTGAGCAGTTCTTC.

This clonotype was observed a handful of times. The chain is built from TRBV7-8 and TRBJ2-5; tentatively, D is TRBD2 (6 bases). The CDR3 spans 16 residues. The V and J ends lost 2 bases and 4 bases respectively, with 17 bases between them. From germline, CDR1 is SGHVS and CDR2 FQNEAQ. CDR3 DNA: TGTGCCAGCAGCTTAAGCGCGGGCGGGGTCCGAGAGACCCAGTACTTC. It specifies CASSLSAGGVRETQYF. Looking up the rest from reference TRBV7-8 and TRBJ2-5 gives the full variable domain: GAGVSQSPRYKVAKRGQDVALRCDPISGHVSLFWYQQALGQGPEFLTYFQNEAQLDKSGLPSDRFFAERPEGSVSTLKIQRTQQEDSAVYLCASSLSAGGVRETQYFGPGTRLLVL.

In this sample, this clonotype turned up a few times. The chain has TRBV25-1 and TRBJ1-3, with D possibly matching TRBD1 (6 bases). V was cut by 1 base and J by 8 bases, with 18 bases left in between. CDR1 and CDR2 from the germline V gene are MGHDK and SYGVNS. This CDR3 comprises 16 residues. The CDR3 nucleotides read TGTGCCAGCAGTGAATTCTTCAAGGGGGAGAGAGACACCATATATTTT. Protein product: CASSEFFKGERDTIYF.